This T cell receptor beta chain was sequenced in a study of early T cells in non-severe SARS-CoV-2 infection. Background on the study: Alpha and beta chains were unpaired, from unsorted whole-blood bulk RNA.

Germline V gives CDR1 SGHRS, CDR2 YFSETQ. The CDR3 covers 15 residues. Trimming took off 4 bases at V and 6 bases at J, with 16 bases between the two ends. Findings and caveats of the study: Anti-spike CD8 responses were favored by VDJdb matching, which missed private and CD4 specificities.

This clonotype was counted between two and nine times. Its antigen is as yet unknown. Individually, cDNA molecules had unique molecular identifiers attached to them. TCRdb reanalysed the 5' RACE reads using MiXCR and keeps one entry per CDR3 protein. The table lists some 87,000 distinct CDR3 sequences, approximately 14% of them singletons. The chain links TRBV5-1 to TRBJ1-4; tentatively, D is TRBD1 (6 bases). The specimen was whole blood. This TCR came from an adult who was a healthcare worker with PCR-confirmed SARS-CoV-2 infection or an uninfected control (not recorded which). The CDR3 region has the DNA TGCGCCAGCAGCCCAACCGGGAGGGGGGATGAAAAACTGTTTTTT. This codes for CASSPTGRGDEKLFF.